This TCR beta chain was sequenced for a study of blood T cell repertoires in COVID-19. Study at large: The analysed material was cDNA or gDNA that came from T cells, B-cell-depleted T cells, or PBMCs.

V dropped 5 bases and J dropped 2; count of bases not matched to a gene: 5. The CDR3 has 14 amino acids. Germline V gene lookup returns CDR1 KGHSH and CDR2 LQKENI. Participants' reported clinical history set cohort assignment. Recovery meant two consecutive negative NP/OP PCR tests, professional clearance, or resolved symptoms. Libraries were prepared by immunoSEQ multiplex PCR; TCRdb keeps only in-frame clonotypes and omits some of them. The sample lists about 370,000 clones; 85% to 90% were seen once. The chain recombines TRBV18 with TRBJ2-7, with 8 bases fitting TRBD1. The source material was PBMCs or T cells enriched from blood (not recorded which). This clonotype was sampled from a man between 18 and 29 years old who had recovered from COVID-19. CDR3 DNA sequence: TGTGCCAGCTCAGAACCGGGACAGGCCTACGAGCAGTACTTC. Translating gives CASSEPGQAYEQYF.